One and the same sample provided the 2 T cell receptor beta chains below, sequenced in a study of OX40 agonist ivuxolimab in advanced cancers. Repertoires were generated with immunoSEQ multiplex PCR, while TCRdb's copy carries only in-frame clones and drops some. This repertoire shows around 110,000 clones, around nine tenths found once; its top ten account for 0.48%. Sequenced material: CD4+ or CD8+ T cells sorted from blood, taken in a trial of the OX40 agonist ivuxolimab. These receptors came from an adult with an advanced solid tumor such as melanoma, head and neck, liver or kidney cancer.

CDR3 nucleotide sequence: TGTGCCAGCTCACCAATTGATCCAGGGGATGACACCGGGGAGCTGTTTTTT. This encodes CASSPIDPGDDTGELFF. The chain links TRBV18 to TRBJ2-2; D is possibly TRBD1 (6 bases). Germline-derived CDR1 and CDR2 are KGHSH and LQKENI. The CDR3 totals 17 residues. The ends were cut back, 2 bases at V and 3 bases at J, with 16 bases in the middle.

The rearrangement joins TRBV6-5 to TRBJ1-1, with a possible D match to TRBD1 (5 bases). The CDR3 has 12 amino acids. Trimming took off 5 bases at V and 7 bases at J, with 11 bases between the two ends. From germline, CDR1 is MNHEY and CDR2 SVGAGI. The CDR3 DNA reads TGTGCCAGCAGTCCCGGGAGGGGTGAAGCTTTCTTT. It yields the protein CASSPGRGEAFF.